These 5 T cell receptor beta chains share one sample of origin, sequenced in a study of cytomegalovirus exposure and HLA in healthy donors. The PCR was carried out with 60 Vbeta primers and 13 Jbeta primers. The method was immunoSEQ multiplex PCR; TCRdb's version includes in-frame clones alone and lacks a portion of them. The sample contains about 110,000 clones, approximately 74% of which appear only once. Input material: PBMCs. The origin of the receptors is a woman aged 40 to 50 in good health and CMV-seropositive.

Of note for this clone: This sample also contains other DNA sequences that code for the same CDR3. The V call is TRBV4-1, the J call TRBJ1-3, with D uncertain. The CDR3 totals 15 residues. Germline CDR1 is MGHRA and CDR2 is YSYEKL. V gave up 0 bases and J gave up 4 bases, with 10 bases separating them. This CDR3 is CASSQEGGQGNTIYF. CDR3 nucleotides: TGCGCCAGCAGCCAAGAGGGAGGTCAAGGAAACACCATATATTTT.

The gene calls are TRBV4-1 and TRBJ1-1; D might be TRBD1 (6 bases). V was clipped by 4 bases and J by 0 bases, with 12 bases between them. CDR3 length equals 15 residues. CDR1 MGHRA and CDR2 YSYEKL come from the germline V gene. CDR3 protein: CASSLEQGVNTEAFF. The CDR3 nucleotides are TGCGCCAGCAGCCTAGAACAGGGCGTGAACACTGAAGCTTTCTTT.

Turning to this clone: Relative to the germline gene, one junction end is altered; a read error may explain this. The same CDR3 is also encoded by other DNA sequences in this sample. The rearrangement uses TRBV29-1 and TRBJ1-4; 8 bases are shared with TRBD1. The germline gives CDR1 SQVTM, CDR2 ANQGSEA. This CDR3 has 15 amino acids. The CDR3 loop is CSVEVGQGGNEKLFF. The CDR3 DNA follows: TGCAGTGTTGAAGTAGGACAGGGAGGTAACGAAAAACTGTTTTTT. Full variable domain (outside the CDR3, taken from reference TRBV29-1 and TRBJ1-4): SAVISQKPSRDICQRGTSLTIQCQVDSQVTMMFWYRQQPGQSLTLIATANQGSEATYESGFVIDKFPISRPNLTFSTLTVSNMSPEDSSIYLCSVEVGQGGNEKLFFGSGTQLSVL.

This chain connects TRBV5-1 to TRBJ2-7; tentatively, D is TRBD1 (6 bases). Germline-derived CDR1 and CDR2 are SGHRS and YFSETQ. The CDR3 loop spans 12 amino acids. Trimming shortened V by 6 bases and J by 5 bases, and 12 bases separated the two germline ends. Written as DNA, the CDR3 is TGCGCCAGCAAGCAAACAGGGAACGAGCAGTACTTC. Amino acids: CASKQTGNEQYF.

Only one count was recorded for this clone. CDR3 loop: CASSSSTGGGYGYTF. CDR3 nucleotides: TGTGCCAGCAGCTCATCGACAGGGGGCGGCTATGGCTACACCTTC. This chain joins TRBV9 and TRBJ1-2; 10 bases agree with TRBD1. Germline CDR1 reads SGDLS; CDR2 reads YYNGEE. The CDR3 sequence is 15 residues long. V lost 4 bases to trimming and J lost 4 bases; unmatched junction nucleotides: 7.